The 3 T cell receptor beta chains given below trace back to one sample, sequenced in a study of naive and memory T cell subsets. The treatment denotes: skin biopsy from PPD injection site in Mantoux-positive individual. Input was about 1 to 1,100 ng of DNase-treated total RNA without cell sorting. For blood and skin samples, reverse transcription used TCR alpha and beta constant primers. MiXCR, run by TCRdb on the UMI-ligation and nested PCR reads, gives a single entry per CDR3 protein. Of approximately 20,000 distinct CDR3 sequences listed, 7.5% to 10% are singletons. Sequenced material: skin, taken from a tuberculin skin test site. The receptors originated from an adult in good health.

Only a few counts were recorded for this clonotype. The V and J genes are TRBV11-1 and TRBJ2-4; 14 nucleotides align to TRBD2. V dropped 4 bases and J dropped 0; count of bases not matched to a gene: 8. The CDR3 sequence is 19 residues long. Germline CDR1 reads SGHAT; CDR2 reads FQDESV (reference sequence). As DNA, the CDR3 is TGTGCCAGCAGCTCGAGACTAGCGGGGGGGCCTCAAGCCAAAAACATTCAGTACTTC. This sequence encodes CASSSRLAGGPQAKNIQYF. The complete variable domain, with remaining parts taken from reference TRBV11-1 and TRBJ2-4, reads EAEVAQSPRYKITEKSQAVAFWCDPISGHATLYWYRQILGQGPELLVQFQDESVVDDSQLPKDRFSAERLKGVDSTLKIQPAELGDSAMYLCASSSRLAGGPQAKNIQYFGAGTRLSVL.

The sample holds many counts of this clonotype. V usage is TRBV6-1 and J usage is TRBJ2-7; the D gene is possibly TRBD2 (6 bases). Germline lookup yields CDR1 MNHNS and CDR2 SASEGT. This CDR3 is built from 15 residues. V was cut by 1 base and J by 2 bases, with 12 bases left in between. The CDR3 reads CASSEGAGPTYEQYF. CDR3 nucleotides: TGTGCCAGCAGTGAAGGGGCGGGGCCTACCTACGAGCAGTACTTC.

In this sample, this clonotype turned up many times. V usage is TRBV6-5 and J usage is TRBJ2-1, with 12 bases that match TRBD2. The CDR3 contains 15 residues. The V gene's germline CDR1 is MNHEY and CDR2 SVGAGI. The trim removed 5 bases at V and 4 bases at J, leaving 3 bases unmatched. CDR3 in DNA: TGTGCCAGCAGTAAGACTAGCGGGGGTTACAATGAGCAGTTCTTC. Protein: CASSKTSGGYNEQFF.